The sequence of this TCR beta chain was determined in a study of blood T cell repertoires in COVID-19. Study-wide background: Samples representing acute and convalescent COVID-19 were sourced from the United States, Italy and Spain. Sources were T cells, B-cell-depleted T cells, or PBMCs; the material itself was cDNA or gDNA.

As processed by the authors: Scientists estimated how many nucleated cells there were by amplifying reference gene primers. The data were produced by immunoSEQ multiplex PCR, yet TCRdb's version contains in-frame clones alone and is incomplete. The DNA was the basis for D and trimming; V, J and clone size are from that table. The sample holds around 200,000 clones, 70% to 90% seen once. CDR1 is MNHEY and CDR2 is SVGAGI in the germline V gene. Trimming at V came to 9 bases and at J to 6 bases, leaving 9 bases not matched to a gene. The CDR3 loop spans 14 amino acids. The chain links TRBV6-5 to TRBJ2-1; 9 bases are shared with TRBD2. The sample consisted of peripheral blood. The clonotype comes from a man between 60 and 75 years old with acute or convalescent COVID-19. The CDR3: CASRGGGRGNEQFF. CDR3 bases: TGTGCCAGTCGGGGCGGCGGGAGGGGCAATGAGCAGTTCTTC.